This TCR beta chain was found in a study of blood T cell repertoires in COVID-19. At the level of the study: Some COVID-19 samples were acute and others convalescent; all came from the United States, Italy and Spain. T cells, B-cell-depleted T cells, or PBMCs supplied cDNA or gDNA.

On this clone: At one end the junction does not follow the germline gene, possibly because of a read error.

Germline V CDR1 and CDR2: SGHVS, FQNEAQ. This CDR3 has 14 residues. How the authors handled the data: Using reference gene primer amplification, nucleated cell counts were estimated. Assay used: immunoSEQ multiplex PCR; TCRdb lists only in-frame clones, some missing. The DNA gave D and trimming, while V, J and clone size come from that table. The sample has around 130,000 clones; 84% are singletons. What was sequenced was peripheral blood. This receptor was taken from an older woman with acute or convalescent COVID-19. The rearrangement joins TRBV7-8 to TRBJ1-2; no definite D call. This chain's CDR3 is CTSSPEARSYGYTF. CDR3 nucleotide sequence: TGTACCAGCAGCCCCGAGGCGCGATCCTATGGCTACACCTTC.